This T cell receptor beta chain was captured in a study of spatial heterogeneity in lung cancer. Turning to the study itself: Tumor regions showed TCR transcript counts that correlated strongly with a T cell module score from matched bulk RNA-seq.

Time point reported: sample taken at primary tumor resection. The donor population consisted of some 70 patients with untreated, early-stage non-small cell lung cancer. The study sequenced unsorted whole RNA from tumor, nontumor lung or frozen PBMC. Study-wide results and caveats: Counts that tracked tumor mutation counts were those of expanded intratumoral alpha and beta TCRs. Ubiquitous and regional expanded TCR counts correlated with ubiquitous and regional nonsynonymous mutations, respectively.

This clonotype was found many times. Its antigen is unidentified. CDR1 DFQATT and CDR2 SNEGSKA come from the germline V gene (reference sequence). There are 11 residues in the CDR3. Trimming left V 5 bases short and J 5 bases short, with 7 bases between. TCRdb recomputed calls from the 5' RACE reads with MiXCR, one row per CDR3 protein. This repertoire shows about 100,000 distinct CDR3 sequences, approximately 4% found once; its top ten account for roughly 20%. The rearrangement joins TRBV20-1 to TRBJ2-1; D is unresolved. Sequences were derived from lung tumor tissue, sampled at surgery. The clonotype was recovered from a male donor with early-stage non-small cell lung cancer. CDR3 loop: CSAYSDNEQFF. CDR3 nucleotide sequence: TGCAGTGCTTACTCGGACAATGAGCAGTTCTTC.